These T cell receptor beta chains were read from a single sample in a study of human T cells and chemical hapten exposure. MiXCR, run by TCRdb on the RACE reads, gives a single entry per CDR3 protein. Of more than 300,000 distinct CDR3 sequences in the sample, around 5.5% were seen once. The material was whole blood, obtained in connection with sensitization to the hapten diphenylcyclopropenone (DPC). The source is a woman aged 18-30 years with alopecia areata. Some clones in this sample may be carry-over from other donors' samples. Each CDR3 is given with its conserved first and last residue. A D gene is named only where the DNA matches it firmly. Clone sizes are given selectively: once, few, many, or a class where the clone is expanded.

d_gene,abundance,v_gene,j_gene,CDR3aa,CDR3nt
TRBD1,few,TRBV4-2,TRBJ2-1,CASSHEQGANEQFF,TGTGCCAGCAGCCATGAACAGGGGGCCAATGAGCAGTTCTTC
TRBD1,.,TRBV6-6,TRBJ2-7,CARSYPRDRGQTTYEQYF,TGTGCCAGAAGTTACCCGCGAGACAGGGGGCAAACCACCTACGAGCAGTACTTC
TRBD2,few,TRBV2,TRBJ2-7,CAIKGEGDEQYF,TGTGCCATTAAAGGGGAGGGTGACGAGCAGTACTTC
TRBD1,many,TRBV2,TRBJ1-5,CASSSDRGGNQPQHF,TGTGCCAGCAGTTCGGACAGGGGAGGCAATCAGCCCCAGCATTTT
TRBD1,many,TRBV6-5,TRBJ2-3,CASSYWTGGKADTQYF,TGTGCCAGCAGTTACTGGACAGGGGGGAAGGCAGATACGCAGTATTTT
TRBD1,many,TRBV12-3/TRBV12-4,TRBJ1-1,CASSVGQALSLTFF,TGTGCCAGCAGCGTAGGACAGGCTCTATCGCTGACTTTCTTT
.,many,TRBV7-2,TRBJ2-5,CASSSPRGGGQETQYF,TGTGCCAGCAGCTCCCCCCGAGGGGGGGGGCAAGAGACCCAGTACTTC
.,many,TRBV7-2,TRBJ2-1,CASSLGSGISSYNEQFF,TGTGCCAGCAGCTTAGGTTCAGGGATCAGCTCCTACAATGAGCAGTTCTTC
.,few,TRBV25-1,TRBJ1-2,CASSEQERNYGYTF,TGTGCCAGCAGTGAACAGGAGCGTAACTATGGCTACACCTTC
TRBD1,many,TRBV6-4,TRBJ1-5,CASSETGGSNQPQHF,TGTGCCAGCAGTGAGACAGGGGGTAGCAATCAGCCCCAGCATTTT
TRBD1,few,TRBV12-3/TRBV12-4,TRBJ1-6,CASSTPGQLNSPLHF,TGTGCCAGCAGCACTCCGGGACAGCTTAATTCACCCCTCCACTTT
.,many,TRBV28,TRBJ1-1,CASSLISEAFF,TGTGCCAGCAGTTTGATCAGCGAAGCTTTCTTT
.,.,TRBV20-1,TRBJ2-2,CSARPLDPNTGELFF,TGCAGTGCTCGACCCTTGGACCCGAACACCGGGGAGCTGTTTTTT
.,many,TRBV7-9,TRBJ1-1,CASSVILATEAFF,TGTGCCAGCAGCGTCATCCTGGCCACTGAAGCTTTCTTT
TRBD1,many,TRBV12-3/TRBV12-4,TRBJ1-2,CASSLQGEWYTF,TGTGCCAGCAGTTTACAGGGGGAGTGGTACACCTTC
TRBD1,few,TRBV7-9,TRBJ2-1,CASSTRDRGHNEQFF,TGTGCCAGCAGCACCCGGGACAGGGGGCACAATGAGCAGTTCTTC
.,many,TRBV20-1,TRBJ2-1,CSVQDFPSYNEQFF,TGCAGTGTACAGGACTTCCCCTCCTACAATGAGCAGTTCTTC
.,many,TRBV6-1,TRBJ2-6,CASKRSSGANVLTF,TGTGCCAGCAAGCGGAGCTCTGGGGCCAACGTCCTGACTTTC
.,.,TRBV5-8,TRBJ2-3,CASSPTVTSTDTQYF,TGTGCCAGCAGCCCGACGGTTACTAGCACAGATACGCAGTATTTT
TRBD1,many,TRBV27,TRBJ1-5,CASSSGGMGNQPQHF,TGTGCCAGCAGTTCAGGGGGCATGGGCAATCAGCCCCAGCATTTT
.,.,TRBV7-9,TRBJ1-2,CASRMDGNNYGYTF,TGTGCCAGCAGAATGGACGGAAATAACTATGGCTACACCTTC
.,few,TRBV19,TRBJ2-2,CASSILDTNTGELFF,TGTGCCAGTAGTATATTAGACACGAACACCGGGGAGCTGTTTTTT
TRBD2,.,TRBV28,TRBJ2-7,CASSFSSGGPSYEQYF,TGTGCCAGCAGCTTTTCTAGCGGGGGTCCCTCCTACGAGCAGTACTTC
.,few,TRBV20-1,TRBJ1-1,CSARDPTQNTEAFF,TGCAGTGCTAGAGATCCCACTCAGAACACTGAAGCTTTCTTT
TRBD1,few,TRBV29-1,TRBJ1-3,CSVEGSDRGRFGNTIYF,TGCAGCGTTGAAGGCTCGGACAGGGGGCGCTTTGGAAACACCATATATTTT
.,.,TRBV6-2/TRBV6-3,TRBJ2-2,CASSSADTGELFF,TGTGCCAGTTCCTCAGCCGACACCGGGGAGCTGTTTTTT
TRBD2,.,TRBV5-4,TRBJ2-7,CASSAGSGGPYEQYF,TGTGCCAGCAGCGCGGGTAGCGGGGGGCCCTACGAGCAGTACTTC
TRBD2,many,TRBV6-5,TRBJ2-7,CASSYSLPGGSSYEQYF,TGTGCCAGCAGTTACTCGTTGCCCGGGGGGAGCTCCTACGAGCAGTACTTC
TRBD1,.,TRBV7-2,TRBJ1-3,CASSSTGVTGNTIYF,TGTGCCAGCAGCTCTACAGGGGTCACTGGAAACACCATATATTTT
TRBD1,.,TRBV3-1,TRBJ1-2,CASGGQNYGYTF,TGTGCCAGCGGGGGACAGAACTATGGCTACACCTTC
.,.,TRBV4-3,TRBJ1-1,CASSQGQSNTEAFF,TGCGCCAGCAGCCAAGGCCAGTCGAACACTGAAGCTTTCTTT
.,few,TRBV3-1,TRBJ2-5,CASILGGEETQYF,TGTGCCAGCATCCTAGGCGGGGAAGAGACCCAGTACTTC
.,few,TRBV20-1,TRBJ2-7,CSARDAGWGWQYF,TGCAGTGCTAGAGACGCCGGGTGGGGTTGGCAGTACTTC
.,many,TRBV12-3/TRBV12-4,TRBJ1-1,CATTPSGVFSTEAFF,TGTGCCACCACACCGAGTGGGGTGTTTTCTACTGAAGCTTTCTTT
.,.,TRBV9,TRBJ1-4,CASSVRTTTNEKLFF,TGTGCCAGCAGCGTCCGGACGACCACTAATGAAAAACTGTTTTTT
.,many,TRBV6-6,TRBJ2-7,CASSGWLVRSYEQYF,TGTGCCAGCAGTGGTTGGTTGGTGCGGTCCTACGAGCAGTACTTC
.,many,TRBV29-1,TRBJ1-1,CSPALPGAEAFF,TGCAGCCCCGCGTTACCGGGTGCTGAAGCTTTCTTT
TRBD1,.,TRBV20-1,TRBJ2-3,CSASRGQGTDTQYF,TGCAGTGCTAGTCGGGGACAGGGAACAGATACGCAGTATTTT
.,once,TRBV6-5,TRBJ2-1,CASRFGPYNEQFF,TGTGCCAGCAGATTTGGACCTTACAATGAGCAGTTCTTC
.,.,TRBV11-1,TRBJ2-1,CASSLGRAHEQFF,TGTGCCAGCAGCTTGGGCAGGGCCCATGAGCAGTTCTTC
TRBD1,.,TRBV29-1,TRBJ1-1,CSAGDRGSLGEAFF,TGCAGCGCTGGGGACAGGGGAAGCTTGGGTGAAGCTTTCTTT
.,many,TRBV7-2,TRBJ1-4,CASNQPNEKLFF,TGTGCCAGCAACCAACCTAATGAAAAACTGTTTTTT
TRBD2,few,TRBV27,TRBJ2-3,CATRTGLAGAPRYF,TGTGCCACCCGAACGGGACTAGCGGGGGCCCCGCGGTATTTT
TRBD1,few,TRBV7-9,TRBJ1-4,CASSTNLGGGPNEKLFF,TGTGCCAGCAGCACGAACCTAGGGGGCGGACCTAATGAAAAACTGTTTTTT
.,many,TRBV4-2,TRBJ2-3,CASSQEHRDTQYF,TGTGCCAGCAGCCAAGAACACAGAGATACGCAGTATTTT
.,few,TRBV5-5,TRBJ1-2,CASSLSQRNYGYTF,TGTGCCAGCAGCTTATCACAGAGAAACTATGGCTACACCTTC
.,few,TRBV7-2,TRBJ1-1,CASSLLQGVTEAFF,TGTGCCAGCAGCTTACTACAGGGTGTGACTGAAGCTTTCTTT
.,many,TRBV20-1,TRBJ2-6,CSARVAGSGANVLTF,TGCAGTGCTAGAGTGGCTGGGTCTGGGGCCAACGTCCTGACTTTC
TRBD1,.,TRBV29-1,TRBJ2-7,CSVKTGLGEQYF,TGCAGCGTGAAGACAGGGTTGGGCGAGCAGTACTTC
TRBD1,many,TRBV28,TRBJ1-5,CASLTGASNQPQHF,TGTGCCTCCTTGACAGGGGCGAGCAATCAGCCCCAGCATTTT
TRBD1,many,TRBV20-1,TRBJ1-2,CSAGQGTSLYGYTF,TGCAGTGCTGGACAGGGGACTTCTCTCTATGGCTACACCTTC
TRBD1,many,TRBV9,TRBJ1-1,CASSARYQGETEAFF,TGTGCCAGCAGCGCCCGGTACCAGGGGGAGACTGAAGCTTTCTTT